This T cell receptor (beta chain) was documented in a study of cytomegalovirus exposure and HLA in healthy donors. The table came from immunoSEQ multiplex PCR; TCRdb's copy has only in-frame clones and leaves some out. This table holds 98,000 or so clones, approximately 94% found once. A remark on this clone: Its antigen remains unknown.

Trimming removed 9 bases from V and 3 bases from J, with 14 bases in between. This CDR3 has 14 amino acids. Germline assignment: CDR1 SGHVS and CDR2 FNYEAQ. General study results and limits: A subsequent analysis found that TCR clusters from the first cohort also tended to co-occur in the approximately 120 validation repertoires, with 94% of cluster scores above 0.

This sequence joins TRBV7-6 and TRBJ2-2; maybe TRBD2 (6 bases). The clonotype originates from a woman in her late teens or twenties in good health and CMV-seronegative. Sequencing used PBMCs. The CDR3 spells CASISGQYTGELFF. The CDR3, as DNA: TGTGCCAGTATAAGCGGGCAATACACCGGGGAGCTGTTTTTT.